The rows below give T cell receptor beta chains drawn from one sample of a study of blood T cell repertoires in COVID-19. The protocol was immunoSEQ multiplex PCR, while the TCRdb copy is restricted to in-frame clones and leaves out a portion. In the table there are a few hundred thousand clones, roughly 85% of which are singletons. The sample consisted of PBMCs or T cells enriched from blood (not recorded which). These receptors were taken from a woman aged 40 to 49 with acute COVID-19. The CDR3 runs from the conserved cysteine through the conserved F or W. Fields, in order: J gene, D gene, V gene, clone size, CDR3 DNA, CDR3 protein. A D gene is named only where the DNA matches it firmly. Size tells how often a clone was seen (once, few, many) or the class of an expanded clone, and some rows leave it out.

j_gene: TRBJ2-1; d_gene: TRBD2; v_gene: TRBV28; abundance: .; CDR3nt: TGTGCCAGCAGCCGGGGACTAGACTACAATGAGCAGTTCTTC; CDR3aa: CASSRGLDYNEQFF
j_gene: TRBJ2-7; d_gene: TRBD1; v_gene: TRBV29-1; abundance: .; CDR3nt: TGCAGCGTTCTAGGCGGGACAGGCCCTACCTACGAGCAGTACTTC; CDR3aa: CSVLGGTGPTYEQYF
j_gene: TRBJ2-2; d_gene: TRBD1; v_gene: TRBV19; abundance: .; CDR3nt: TGTGCCAGTAGTTCGGGACAGGGCGTCGGGGAGCTGTTTTTT; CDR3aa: CASSSGQGVGELFF
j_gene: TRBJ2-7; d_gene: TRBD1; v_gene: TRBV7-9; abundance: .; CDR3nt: TGTGCCAGCAGCTTAGCGGGACAGTTCTACGAGCAGTACTTC; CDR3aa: CASSLAGQFYEQYF
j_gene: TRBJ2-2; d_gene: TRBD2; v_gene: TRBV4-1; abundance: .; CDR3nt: TGCGCCAGCAGCCAAAGATCAGGTCTTGGGGCGGGAGCCGGGGAGCTGTTTTTT; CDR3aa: CASSQRSGLGAGAGELFF
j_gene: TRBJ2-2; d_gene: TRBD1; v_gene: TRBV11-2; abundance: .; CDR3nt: TGTGCCAGCAGCTTAGACGGGGACAGGCCGAACACCGGGGAGCTGTTTTTT; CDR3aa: CASSLDGDRPNTGELFF
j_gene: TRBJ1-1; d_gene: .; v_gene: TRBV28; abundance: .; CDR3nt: TGTGCCAGCAGATCGGGCACTGAAGCTTTCTTT; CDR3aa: CASRSGTEAFF
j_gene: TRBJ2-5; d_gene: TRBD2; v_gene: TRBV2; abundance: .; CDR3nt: TGTGCCAGCAGTGAACGGGCGGGAGTAACGGAGACCCAGTACTTC; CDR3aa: CASSERAGVTETQYF
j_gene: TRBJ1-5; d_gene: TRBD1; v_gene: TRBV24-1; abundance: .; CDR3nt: TGTGCCACCAGTGATGGGGACAGCGGGCAGCCCCAGCATTTT; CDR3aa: CATSDGDSGQPQHF
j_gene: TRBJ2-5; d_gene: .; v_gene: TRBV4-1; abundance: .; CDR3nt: TGCGCCAGCAGCCTTGGGGCAGGCAGGGTGAAACCCCAGTACTTC; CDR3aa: CASSLGAGRVKPQYF
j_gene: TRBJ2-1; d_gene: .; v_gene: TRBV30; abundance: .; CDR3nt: TGTGCCTGGAGTATCGCCCAGCGGCCCTGGGGGCAGTTCTTC; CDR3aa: CAWSIAQRPWGQFF
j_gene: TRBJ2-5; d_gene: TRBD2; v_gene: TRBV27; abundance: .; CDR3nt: TGTGCCAGCAGCAGACTAGCGGAAGAGACCCAGTACTTC; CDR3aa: CASSRLAEETQYF
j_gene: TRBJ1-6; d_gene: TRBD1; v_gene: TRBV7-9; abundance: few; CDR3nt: TGTGCCAGCAGCTCCGGACAGGGTTCACCCCTCCACTTT; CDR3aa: CASSSGQGSPLHF